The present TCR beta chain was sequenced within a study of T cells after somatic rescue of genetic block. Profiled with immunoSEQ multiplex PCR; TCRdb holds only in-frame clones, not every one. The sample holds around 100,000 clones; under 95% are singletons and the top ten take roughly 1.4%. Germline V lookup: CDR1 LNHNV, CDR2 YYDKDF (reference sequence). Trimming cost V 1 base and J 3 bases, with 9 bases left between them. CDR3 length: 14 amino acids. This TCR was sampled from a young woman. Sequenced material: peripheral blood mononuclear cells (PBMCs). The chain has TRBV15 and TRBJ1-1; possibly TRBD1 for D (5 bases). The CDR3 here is CATSRGGVDTEAFF. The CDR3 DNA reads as TGTGCCACCAGCAGAGGAGGGGTAGACACTGAAGCTTTCTTT.